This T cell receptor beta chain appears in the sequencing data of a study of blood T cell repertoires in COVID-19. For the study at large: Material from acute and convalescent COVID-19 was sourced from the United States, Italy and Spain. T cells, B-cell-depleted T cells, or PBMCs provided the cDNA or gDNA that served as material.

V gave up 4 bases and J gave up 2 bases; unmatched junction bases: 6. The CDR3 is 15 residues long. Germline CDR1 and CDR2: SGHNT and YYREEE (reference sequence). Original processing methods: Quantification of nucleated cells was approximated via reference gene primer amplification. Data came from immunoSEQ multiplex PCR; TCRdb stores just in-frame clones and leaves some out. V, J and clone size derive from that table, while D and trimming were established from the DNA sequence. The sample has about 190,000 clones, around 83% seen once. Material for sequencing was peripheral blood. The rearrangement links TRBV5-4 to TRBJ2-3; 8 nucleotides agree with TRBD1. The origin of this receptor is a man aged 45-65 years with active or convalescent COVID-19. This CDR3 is CASSTRTGNTDTQYF. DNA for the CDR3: TGTGCCAGCAGCACTAGGACAGGGAACACAGATACGCAGTATTTT.